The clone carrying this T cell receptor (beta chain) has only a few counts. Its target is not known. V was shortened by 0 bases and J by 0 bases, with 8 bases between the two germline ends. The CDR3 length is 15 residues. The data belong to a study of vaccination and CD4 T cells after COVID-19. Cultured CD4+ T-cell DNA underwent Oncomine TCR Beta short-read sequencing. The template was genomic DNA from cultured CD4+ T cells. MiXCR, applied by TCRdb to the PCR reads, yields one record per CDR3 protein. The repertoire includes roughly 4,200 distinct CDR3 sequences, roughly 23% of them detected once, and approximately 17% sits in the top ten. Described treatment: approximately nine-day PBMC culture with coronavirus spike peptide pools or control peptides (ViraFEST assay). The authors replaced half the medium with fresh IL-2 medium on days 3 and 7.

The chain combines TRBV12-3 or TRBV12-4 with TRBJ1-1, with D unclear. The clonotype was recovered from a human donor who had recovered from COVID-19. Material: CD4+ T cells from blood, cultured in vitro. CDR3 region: CASSLAGEMNTEAFF. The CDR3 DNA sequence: TGTGCCAGCAGTTTAGCAGGCGAGATGAACACTGAAGCTTTCTTT.